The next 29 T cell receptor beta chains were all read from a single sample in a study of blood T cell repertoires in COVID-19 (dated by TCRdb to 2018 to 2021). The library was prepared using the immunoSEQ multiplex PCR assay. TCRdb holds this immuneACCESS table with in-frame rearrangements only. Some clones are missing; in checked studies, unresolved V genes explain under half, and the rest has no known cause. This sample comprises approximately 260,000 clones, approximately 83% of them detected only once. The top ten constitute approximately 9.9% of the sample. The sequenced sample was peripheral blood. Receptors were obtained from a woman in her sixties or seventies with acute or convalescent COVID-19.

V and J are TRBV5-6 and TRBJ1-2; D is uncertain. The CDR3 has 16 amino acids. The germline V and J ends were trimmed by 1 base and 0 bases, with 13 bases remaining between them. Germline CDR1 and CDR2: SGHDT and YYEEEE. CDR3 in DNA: TGTGCCAGCAGCTTGCTCGTCCTAAACTCTAACTATGGCTACACCTTC. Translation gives CASSLLVLNSNYGYTF. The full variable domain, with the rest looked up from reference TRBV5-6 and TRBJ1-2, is DAGVTQSPTHLIKTRGQQVTLRCSPKSGHDTVSWYQQALGQGPQFIFQYYEEEERQRGNFPDRFSGHQFPNYSSELNVNALLLGDSALYLCASSLLVLNSNYGYTFGSGTRLTVV.

For the CDR3, the DNA is TGTGCCAGCAGCCAAGAAGGCAGGGATACTGAAGCTTTCTTT. Encoded protein: CASSQEGRDTEAFF. The chain joins TRBV4-2 to TRBJ1-1, with TRBD1 as a possible D gene (5 bases). This CDR3 is built from 14 residues. From germline, CDR1 is LGHNA and CDR2 YNFKEQ. The V end lost 0 bases, the J end lost 5 bases, and 10 bases lay between the germline ends.

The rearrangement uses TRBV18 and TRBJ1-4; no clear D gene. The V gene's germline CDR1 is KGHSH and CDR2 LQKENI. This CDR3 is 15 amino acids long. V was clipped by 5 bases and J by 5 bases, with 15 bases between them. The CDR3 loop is CASSSSAGENEKLFF. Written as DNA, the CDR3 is TGTGCCAGCTCATCGTCGGCCGGAGAAAATGAAAAACTGTTTTTT.

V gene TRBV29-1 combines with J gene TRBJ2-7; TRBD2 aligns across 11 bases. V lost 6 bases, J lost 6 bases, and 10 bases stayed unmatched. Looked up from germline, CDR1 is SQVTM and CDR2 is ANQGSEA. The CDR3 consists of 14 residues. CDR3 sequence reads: CSVLMTSGALEQYF. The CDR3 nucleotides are TGCAGCGTCCTGATGACTAGCGGGGCCCTCGAGCAGTACTTC.

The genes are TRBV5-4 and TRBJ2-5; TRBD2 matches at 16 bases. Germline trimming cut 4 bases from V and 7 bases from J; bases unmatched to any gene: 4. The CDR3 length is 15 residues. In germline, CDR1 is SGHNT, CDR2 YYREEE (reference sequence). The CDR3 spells CASSDGTSGGGTQYF. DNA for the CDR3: TGTGCCAGCAGCGACGGGACTAGCGGGGGGGGGACCCAGTACTTC.

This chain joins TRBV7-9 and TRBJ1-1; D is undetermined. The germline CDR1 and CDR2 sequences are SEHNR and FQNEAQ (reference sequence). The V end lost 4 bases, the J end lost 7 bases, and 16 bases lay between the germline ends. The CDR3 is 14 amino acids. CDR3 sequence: CASSSPRRLLEAFF. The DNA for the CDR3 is TGTGCCAGCAGCTCGCCTAGACGGCTACTTGAAGCTTTCTTT.

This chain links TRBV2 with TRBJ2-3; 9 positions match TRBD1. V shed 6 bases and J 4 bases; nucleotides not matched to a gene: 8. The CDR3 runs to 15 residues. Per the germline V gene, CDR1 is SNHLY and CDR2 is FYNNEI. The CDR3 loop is CASRGQGGRADTQYF. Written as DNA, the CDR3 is TGTGCCAGCAGGGGACAGGGAGGGAGAGCAGATACGCAGTATTTT.

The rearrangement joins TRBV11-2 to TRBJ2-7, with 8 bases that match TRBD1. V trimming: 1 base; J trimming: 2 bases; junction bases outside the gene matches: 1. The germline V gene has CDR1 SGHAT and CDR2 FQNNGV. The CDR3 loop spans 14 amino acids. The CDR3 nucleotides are TGTGCCAGCAGCTTAGGGACAGGGCCCTACGAGCAGTACTTC. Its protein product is CASSLGTGPYEQYF.

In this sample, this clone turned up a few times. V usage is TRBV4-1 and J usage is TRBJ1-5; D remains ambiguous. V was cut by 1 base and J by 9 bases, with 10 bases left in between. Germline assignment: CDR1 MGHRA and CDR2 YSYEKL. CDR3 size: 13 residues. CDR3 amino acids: CASSQAGSGPQHF. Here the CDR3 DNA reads TGCGCCAGCAGCCAAGCGGGTTCGGGGCCCCAGCATTTT.

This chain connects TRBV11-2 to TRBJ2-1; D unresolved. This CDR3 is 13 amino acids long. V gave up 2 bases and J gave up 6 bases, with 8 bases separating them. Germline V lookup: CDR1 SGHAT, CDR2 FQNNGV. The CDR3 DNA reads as TGTGCCAGCAGCTTAAGACGGAGCAATGAGCAGTTCTTC. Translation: CASSLRRSNEQFF.

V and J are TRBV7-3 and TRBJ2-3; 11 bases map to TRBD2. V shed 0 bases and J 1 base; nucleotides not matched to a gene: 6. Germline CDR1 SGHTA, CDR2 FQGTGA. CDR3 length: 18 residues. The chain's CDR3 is CASSLTRLAGGRTDTQYF. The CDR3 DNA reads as TGTGCCAGCAGCTTAACGCGGTTAGCGGGGGGGCGCACAGATACGCAGTATTTT.

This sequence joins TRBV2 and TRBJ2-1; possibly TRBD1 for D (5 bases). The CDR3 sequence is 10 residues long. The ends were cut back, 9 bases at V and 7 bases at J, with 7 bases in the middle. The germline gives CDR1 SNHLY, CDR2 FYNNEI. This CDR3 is CARQENEQFF. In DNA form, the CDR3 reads TGTGCCAGACAGGAAAATGAGCAGTTCTTC. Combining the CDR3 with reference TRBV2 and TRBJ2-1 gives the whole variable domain EPEVTQTPSHQVTQMGQEVILRCVPISNHLYFYWYRQILGQKVEFLVSFYNNEISEKSEIFDDQFSVERPDGSNFTLKIRSTKLEDSAMYFCARQENEQFFGPGTRLTVL.

CDR3 loop: CASSARLARGTDTQYF. CDR3 DNA: TGTGCCAGCAGTGCGCGTTTGGCCCGGGGCACAGATACGCAGTATTTT. This chain joins TRBV6-1 and TRBJ2-3; D unclear. The V gene lost 4 bases and the J gene lost 1 base, with 15 bases spanning the gap. The CDR3 is made up of 16 amino acids. The germline gives CDR1 MNHNS, CDR2 SASEGT.

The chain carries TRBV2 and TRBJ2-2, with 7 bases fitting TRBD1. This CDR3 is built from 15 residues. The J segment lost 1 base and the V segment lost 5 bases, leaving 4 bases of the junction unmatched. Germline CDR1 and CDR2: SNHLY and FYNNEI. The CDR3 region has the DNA TGTGCCAGCAGTCGACAGGGTGGGAACACCGGGGAGCTGTTTTTT. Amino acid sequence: CASSRQGGNTGELFF.

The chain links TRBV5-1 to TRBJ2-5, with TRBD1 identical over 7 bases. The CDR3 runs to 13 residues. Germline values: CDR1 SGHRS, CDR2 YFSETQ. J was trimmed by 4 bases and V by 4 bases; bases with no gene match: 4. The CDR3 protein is CASSIGGRETQYF. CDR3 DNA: TGCGCCAGCAGCATAGGGGGCCGAGAGACCCAGTACTTC.

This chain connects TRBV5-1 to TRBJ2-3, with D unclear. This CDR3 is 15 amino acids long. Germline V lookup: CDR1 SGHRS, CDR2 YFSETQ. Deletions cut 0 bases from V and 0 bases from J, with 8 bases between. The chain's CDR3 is CASSLVGPSTDTQYF. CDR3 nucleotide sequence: TGCGCCAGCAGCTTGGTCGGTCCTAGCACAGATACGCAGTATTTT.

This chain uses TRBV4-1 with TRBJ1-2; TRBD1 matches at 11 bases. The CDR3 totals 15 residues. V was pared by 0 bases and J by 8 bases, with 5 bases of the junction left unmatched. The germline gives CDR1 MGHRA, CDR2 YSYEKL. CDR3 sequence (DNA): TGCGCCAGCAGCCAAGATGTGGACAGGGGGCAAGGCTACACCTTC. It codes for CASSQDVDRGQGYTF.

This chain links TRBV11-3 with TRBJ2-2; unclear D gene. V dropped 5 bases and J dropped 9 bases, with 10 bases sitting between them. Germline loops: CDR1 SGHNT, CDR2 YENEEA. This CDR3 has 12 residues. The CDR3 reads CASSPPSWELFF. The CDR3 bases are TGTGCCAGCAGCCCTCCGTCCTGGGAGCTGTTTTTT. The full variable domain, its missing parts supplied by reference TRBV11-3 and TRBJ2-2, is EAGVVQSPRYKIIEKKQPVAFWCNPISGHNTLYWYLQNLGQGPELLIRYENEEAVDDSQLPKDRFSAERLKGVDSTLKIQPAELGDSAVYLCASSPPSWELFFGEGSRLTVL.

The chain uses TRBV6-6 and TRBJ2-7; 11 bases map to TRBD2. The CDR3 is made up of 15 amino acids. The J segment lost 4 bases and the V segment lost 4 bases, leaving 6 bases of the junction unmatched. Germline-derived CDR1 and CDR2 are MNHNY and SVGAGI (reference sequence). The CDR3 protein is CASSSLAGGSYEQYF. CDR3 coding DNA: TGTGCCAGCAGTTCCCTAGCGGGGGGATCTTACGAGCAGTACTTC.

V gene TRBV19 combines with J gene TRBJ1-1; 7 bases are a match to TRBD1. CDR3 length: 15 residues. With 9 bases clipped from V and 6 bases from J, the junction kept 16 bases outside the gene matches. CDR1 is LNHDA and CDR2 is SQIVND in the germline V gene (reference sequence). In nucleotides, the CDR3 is TGTGCCAGCCGATGGGCCGCACAGGGGCCTTCTGAAGCTTTCTTT. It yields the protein CASRWAAQGPSEAFF.

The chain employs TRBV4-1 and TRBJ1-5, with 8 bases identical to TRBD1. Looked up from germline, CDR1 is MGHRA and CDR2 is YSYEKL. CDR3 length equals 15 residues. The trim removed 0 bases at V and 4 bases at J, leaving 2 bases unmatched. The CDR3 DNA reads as TGCGCCAGCAGCCAAGATGGACAGGGTAATCAGCCCCAGCATTTT. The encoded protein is CASSQDGQGNQPQHF.

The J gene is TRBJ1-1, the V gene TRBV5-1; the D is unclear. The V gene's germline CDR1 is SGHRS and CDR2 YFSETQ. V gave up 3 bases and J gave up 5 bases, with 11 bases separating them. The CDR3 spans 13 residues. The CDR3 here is CASSSGAGTEAFF. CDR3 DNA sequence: TGCGCCAGCAGCTCCGGCGCGGGGACTGAAGCTTTCTTT.

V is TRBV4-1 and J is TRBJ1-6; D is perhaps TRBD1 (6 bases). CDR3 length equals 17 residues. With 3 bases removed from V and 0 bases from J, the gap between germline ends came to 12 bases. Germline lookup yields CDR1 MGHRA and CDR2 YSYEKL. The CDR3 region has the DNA TGCGCCAGCAGCCAGGGGGCAGGGAGCTCCTATAATTCACCCCTCCACTTT. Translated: CASSQGAGSSYNSPLHF.

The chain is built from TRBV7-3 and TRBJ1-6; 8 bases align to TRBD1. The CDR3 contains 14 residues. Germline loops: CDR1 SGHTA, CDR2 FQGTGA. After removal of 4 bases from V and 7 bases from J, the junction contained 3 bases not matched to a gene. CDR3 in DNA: TGTGCCAGCAGCTCGACAGGGGACAATTCACCCCTCCACTTT. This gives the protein CASSSTGDNSPLHF.

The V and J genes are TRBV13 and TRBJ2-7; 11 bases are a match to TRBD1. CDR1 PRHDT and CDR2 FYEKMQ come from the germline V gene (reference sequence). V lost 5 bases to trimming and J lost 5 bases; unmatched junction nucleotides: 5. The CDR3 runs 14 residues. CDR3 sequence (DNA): TGTGCCAGCAGCGAATCGGGACAGGGGGACGAGCAGTACTTC. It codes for CASSESGQGDEQYF.

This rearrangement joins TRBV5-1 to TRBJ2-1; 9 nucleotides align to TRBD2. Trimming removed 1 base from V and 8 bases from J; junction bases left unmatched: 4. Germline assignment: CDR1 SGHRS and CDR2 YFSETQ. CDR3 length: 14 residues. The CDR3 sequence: CASSLRLADDEQFF. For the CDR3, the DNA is TGCGCCAGCAGCTTGAGACTAGCGGACGATGAGCAGTTCTTC.

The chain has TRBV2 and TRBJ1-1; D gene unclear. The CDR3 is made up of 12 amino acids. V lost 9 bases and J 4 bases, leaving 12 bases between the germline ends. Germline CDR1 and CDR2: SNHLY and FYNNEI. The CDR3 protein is CASETSGTEAFF. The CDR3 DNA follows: TGTGCCAGTGAGACAAGCGGCACTGAAGCTTTCTTT.

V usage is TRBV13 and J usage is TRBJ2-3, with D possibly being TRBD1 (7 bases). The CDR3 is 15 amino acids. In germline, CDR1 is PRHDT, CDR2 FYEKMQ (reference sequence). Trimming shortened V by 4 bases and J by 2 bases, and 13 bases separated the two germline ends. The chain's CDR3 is CASSSRQGLTDTQYF. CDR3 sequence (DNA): TGTGCCAGCAGCTCACGACAGGGACTCACAGATACGCAGTATTTT.

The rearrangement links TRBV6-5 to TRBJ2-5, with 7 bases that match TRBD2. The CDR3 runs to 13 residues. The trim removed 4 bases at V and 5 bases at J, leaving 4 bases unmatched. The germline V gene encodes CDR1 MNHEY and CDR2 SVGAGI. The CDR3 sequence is CASSSWGGETQYF. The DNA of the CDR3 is TGTGCCAGCAGTTCGTGGGGGGGGGAGACCCAGTACTTC.